The subject of this entry is one TCR beta chain. The sample is drawn from a study of blood T cell repertoires in COVID-19. Seattle cases were enrolled at active infection and followed longitudinally. In the authors' methods: Estimated nucleated cell counts came from reference gene primer amplification. Profiled with immunoSEQ multiplex PCR; TCRdb holds only in-frame clones, not every one. That table furnishes V, J and clone size, whereas the DNA furnished D and trimming. The sample includes tens of thousands of clones, 72% of them seen just once. The receptor comes from a woman aged 70-85 years with COVID-19, enrolled during active disease. The sample taken for sequencing was peripheral blood.

This CDR3 is CASSPGTGNNQPQHF. The CDR3, as DNA: TGTGCCAGTAGTCCCGGGACAGGGAACAATCAGCCCCAGCATTTT. The gene calls are TRBV19 and TRBJ1-5; 9 bases agree with TRBD1. CDR3 length equals 15 residues. Trimming took 5 bases from V and 3 from J; bases not matched to a gene: 5. Germline V gene data show CDR1 as LNHDA and CDR2 as SQIVND (reference sequence). Supplemented by reference TRBV19 and TRBJ1-5, the full variable domain reads DGGITQSPKYLFRKEGQNVTLSCEQNLNHDAMYWYRQDPGQGLRLIYYSQIVNDFQKGDIAEGYSVSREKKESFPLTVTSAQKNPTAFYLCASSPGTGNNQPQHFGDGTRLSIL.